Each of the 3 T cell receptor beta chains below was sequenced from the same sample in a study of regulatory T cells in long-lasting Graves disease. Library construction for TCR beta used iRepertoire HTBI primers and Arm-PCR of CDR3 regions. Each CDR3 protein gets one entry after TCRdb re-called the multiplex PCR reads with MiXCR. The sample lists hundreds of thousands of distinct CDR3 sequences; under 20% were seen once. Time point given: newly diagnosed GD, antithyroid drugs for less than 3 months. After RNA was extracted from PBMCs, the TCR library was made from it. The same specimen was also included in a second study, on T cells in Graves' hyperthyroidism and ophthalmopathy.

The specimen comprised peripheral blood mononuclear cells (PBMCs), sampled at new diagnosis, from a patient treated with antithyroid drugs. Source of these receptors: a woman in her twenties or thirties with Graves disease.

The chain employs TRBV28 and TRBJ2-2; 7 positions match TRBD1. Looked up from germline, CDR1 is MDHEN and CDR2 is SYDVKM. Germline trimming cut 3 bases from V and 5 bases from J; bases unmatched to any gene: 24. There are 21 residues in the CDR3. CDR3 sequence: CASSLPLGTATSSTKTGELFF. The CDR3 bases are TGTGCCAGCAGTTTGCCTTTGGGGACAGCAACCAGTAGCACCAAGACCGGGGAGCTGTTTTTT.

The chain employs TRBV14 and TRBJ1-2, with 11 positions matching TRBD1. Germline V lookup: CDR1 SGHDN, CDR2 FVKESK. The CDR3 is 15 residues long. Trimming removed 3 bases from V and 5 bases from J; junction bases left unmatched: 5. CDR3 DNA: TGTGCCAGCAGCCAGCTAGGACAGGGGGCATATGGCTACACCTTC. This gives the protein CASSQLGQGAYGYTF.

As DNA, the CDR3 is TGTGCCAGCAGTTACGACGTAGTGCTAGCGGCTCGAACCTACAATGAGCAGTTCTTC. Protein product: CASSYDVVLAARTYNEQFF. J is TRBJ2-1 and V is TRBV6-2 or TRBV6-3; 7 nucleotides align to TRBD2. This CDR3 has 19 amino acids. Germline V gene lookup returns CDR1 MNHEY and CDR2 SVGEGT. J lost 2 bases, V lost 2 bases, and 15 bases had no gene match.